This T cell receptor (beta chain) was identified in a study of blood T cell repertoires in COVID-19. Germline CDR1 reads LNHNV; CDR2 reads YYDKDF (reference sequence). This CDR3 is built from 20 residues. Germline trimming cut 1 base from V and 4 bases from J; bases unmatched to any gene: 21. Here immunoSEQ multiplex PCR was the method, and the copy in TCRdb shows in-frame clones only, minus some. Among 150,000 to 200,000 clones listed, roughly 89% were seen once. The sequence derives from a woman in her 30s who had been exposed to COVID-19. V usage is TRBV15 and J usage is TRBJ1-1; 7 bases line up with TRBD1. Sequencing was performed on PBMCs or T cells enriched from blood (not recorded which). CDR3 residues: CATSRGMRTGRSILPTEAFF. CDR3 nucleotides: TGTGCCACCAGCAGAGGAATGAGGACAGGTCGCTCTATTCTTCCCACTGAAGCTTTCTTT.